The T cell receptor (beta chain) described here comes from a study of T cells in Graves' hyperthyroidism and ophthalmopathy. As regards this clonotype: The antigen is unknown.

Template material for amplifying TCR beta CDR3 regions consisted of RNA transcripts. HTBI primers were employed in a first-round RT-PCR of the TCR CDR3. TCRdb redid the calling of the multiplex PCR reads with MiXCR, one entry per CDR3 protein. The table includes about 640,000 distinct CDR3 sequences, more than 20% detected once. V dropped 2 bases and J dropped 0 bases, with 14 bases sitting between them. Germline V gene lookup returns CDR1 MDHEN and CDR2 SYDVKM. The CDR3 is 18 residues long. Study-level findings and limits: A 13 V-J model separated ophthalmopathy from stable hyperthyroidism.

The sequenced sample consisted of blood. The TCR was taken from a man younger than 45 with Graves' ophthalmopathy. The chain links TRBV28 to TRBJ1-6; D gene uncertain. In nucleotides, the CDR3 is TGTGCCAGCAGTTTAACTGGGCAAACGAGCTCCTATAATTCACCCCTCCACTTT. It codes for CASSLTGQTSSYNSPLHF.